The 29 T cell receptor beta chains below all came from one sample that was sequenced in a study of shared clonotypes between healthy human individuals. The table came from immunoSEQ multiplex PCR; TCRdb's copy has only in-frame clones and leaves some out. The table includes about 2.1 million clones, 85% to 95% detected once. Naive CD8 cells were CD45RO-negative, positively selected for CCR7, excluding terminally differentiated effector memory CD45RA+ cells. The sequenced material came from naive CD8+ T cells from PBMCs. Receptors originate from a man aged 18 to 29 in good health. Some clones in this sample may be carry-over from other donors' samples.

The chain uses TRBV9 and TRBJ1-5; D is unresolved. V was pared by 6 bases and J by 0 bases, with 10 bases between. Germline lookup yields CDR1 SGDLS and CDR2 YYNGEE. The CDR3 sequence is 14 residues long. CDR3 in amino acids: CASNEGYSNQPQHF. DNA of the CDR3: TGTGCCAGCAATGAGGGTTATAGCAATCAGCCCCAGCATTTT.

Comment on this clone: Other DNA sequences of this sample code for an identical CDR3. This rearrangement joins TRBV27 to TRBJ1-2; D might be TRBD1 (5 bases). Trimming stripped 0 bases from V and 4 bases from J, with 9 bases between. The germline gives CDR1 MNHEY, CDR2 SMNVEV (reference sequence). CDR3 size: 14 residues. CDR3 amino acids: CASSLSGGLYGYTF. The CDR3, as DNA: TGTGCCAGCAGTTTATCGGGGGGTCTCTATGGCTACACCTTC.

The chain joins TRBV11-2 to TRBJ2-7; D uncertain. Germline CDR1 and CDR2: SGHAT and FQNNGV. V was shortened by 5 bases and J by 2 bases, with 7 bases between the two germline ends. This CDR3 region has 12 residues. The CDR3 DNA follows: TGTGCCAGCAGCCCCGACCCCTACGAGCAGTACTTC. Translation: CASSPDPYEQYF.

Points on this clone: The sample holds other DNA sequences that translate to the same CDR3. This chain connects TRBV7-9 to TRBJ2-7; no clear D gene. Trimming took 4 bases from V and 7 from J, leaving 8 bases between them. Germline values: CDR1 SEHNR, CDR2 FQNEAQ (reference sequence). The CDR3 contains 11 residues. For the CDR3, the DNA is TGTGCCAGCAGCTGGGTGGGGGAGCAGTACTTC. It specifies CASSWVGEQYF.

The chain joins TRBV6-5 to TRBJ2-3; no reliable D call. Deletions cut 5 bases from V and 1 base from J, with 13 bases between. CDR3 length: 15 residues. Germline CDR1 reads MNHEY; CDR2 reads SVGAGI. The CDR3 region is CASSQNGPGTDTQYF. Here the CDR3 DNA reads TGTGCCAGCAGTCAGAATGGGCCCGGCACAGATACGCAGTATTTT.

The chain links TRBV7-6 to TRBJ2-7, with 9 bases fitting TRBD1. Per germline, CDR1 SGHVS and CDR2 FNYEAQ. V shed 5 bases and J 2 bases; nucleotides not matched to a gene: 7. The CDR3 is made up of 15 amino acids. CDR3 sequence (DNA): TGTGCCAGCAGCCACAGACAGGGGGTCCCCTACGAGCAGTACTTC. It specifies CASSHRQGVPYEQYF.

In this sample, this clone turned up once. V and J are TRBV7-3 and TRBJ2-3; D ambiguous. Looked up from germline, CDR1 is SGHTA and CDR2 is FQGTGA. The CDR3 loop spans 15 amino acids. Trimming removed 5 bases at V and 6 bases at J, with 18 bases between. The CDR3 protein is CASSPDLLHGDTQYF. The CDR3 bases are TGTGCCAGCAGCCCCGACCTACTCCACGGGGATACGCAGTATTTT.

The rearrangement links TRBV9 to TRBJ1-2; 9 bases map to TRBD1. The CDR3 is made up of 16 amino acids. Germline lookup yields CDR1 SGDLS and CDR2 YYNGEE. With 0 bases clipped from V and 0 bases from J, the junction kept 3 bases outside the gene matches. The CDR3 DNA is TGTGCCAGCAGCGTAGAAGGGACAGGGACTAACTATGGCTACACCTTC. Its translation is CASSVEGTGTNYGYTF.

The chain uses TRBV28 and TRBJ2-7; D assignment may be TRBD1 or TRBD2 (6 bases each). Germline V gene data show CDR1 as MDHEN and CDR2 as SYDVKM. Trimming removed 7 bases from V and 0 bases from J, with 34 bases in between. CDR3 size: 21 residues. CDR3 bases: TGTGCCAGCACCGGAGATCGGTGGGCAGCGGGCAGGGGCGTGCACTCCTACGAGCAGTACTTC. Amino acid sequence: CASTGDRWAAGRGVHSYEQYF.

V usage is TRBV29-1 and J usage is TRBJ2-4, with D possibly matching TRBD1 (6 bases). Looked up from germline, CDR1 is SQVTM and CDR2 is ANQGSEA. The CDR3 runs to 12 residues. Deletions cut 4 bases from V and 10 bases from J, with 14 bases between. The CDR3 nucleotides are TGCAGCGTTGTAGGGACACACGGAATTCAGTACTTC. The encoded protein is CSVVGTHGIQYF.

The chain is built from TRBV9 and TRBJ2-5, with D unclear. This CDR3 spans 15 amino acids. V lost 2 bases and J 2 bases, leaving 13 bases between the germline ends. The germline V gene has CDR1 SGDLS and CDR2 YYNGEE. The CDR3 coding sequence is TGTGCCAGCAGCGTCTCTGGGGTTGTACAAGAGACCCAGTACTTC. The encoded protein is CASSVSGVVQETQYF. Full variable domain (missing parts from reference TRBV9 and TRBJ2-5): DSGVTQTPKHLITATGQRVTLRCSPRSGDLSVYWYQQSLDQGLQFLIQYYNGEERAKGNILERFSAQQFPDLHSELNLSSLELGDSALYFCASSVSGVVQETQYFGPGTRLLVL.

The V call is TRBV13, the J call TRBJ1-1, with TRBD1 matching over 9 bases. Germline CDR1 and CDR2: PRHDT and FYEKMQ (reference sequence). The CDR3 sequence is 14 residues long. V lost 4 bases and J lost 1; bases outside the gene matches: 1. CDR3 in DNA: TGTGCCAGCAGCTCGGGACAGGGGAACACTGAAGCTTTCTTT. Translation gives CASSSGQGNTEAFF.

In nucleotides, the CDR3 is TGCGCCAGCAGCCAAGTAACTAGCGGGATGCCCTACGAGCAGTACTTC. Translation: CASSQVTSGMPYEQYF. The V gene is TRBV4-1, the J gene TRBJ2-7, with 10 bases matching TRBD2. The germline gives CDR1 MGHRA, CDR2 YSYEKL. The CDR3 has 16 residues. Losses at the gene ends were 1 base for V and 2 bases for J; bases not matched to a gene: 5.

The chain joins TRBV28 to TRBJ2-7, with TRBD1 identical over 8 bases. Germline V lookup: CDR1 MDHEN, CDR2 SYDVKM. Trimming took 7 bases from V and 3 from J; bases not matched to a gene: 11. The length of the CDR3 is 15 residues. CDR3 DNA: TGTGCCAGCAATGCCCGGACAGGGTCCGTCTACGAGCAGTACTTC. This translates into CASNARTGSVYEQYF.

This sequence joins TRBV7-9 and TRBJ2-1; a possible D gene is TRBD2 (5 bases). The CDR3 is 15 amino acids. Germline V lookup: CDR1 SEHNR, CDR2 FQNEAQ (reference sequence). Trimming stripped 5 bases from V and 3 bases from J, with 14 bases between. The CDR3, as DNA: TGTGCCAGCAGCCTGGTAGGCGAGGGCTACAATGAGCAGTTCTTC. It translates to CASSLVGEGYNEQFF. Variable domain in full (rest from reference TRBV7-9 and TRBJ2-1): DTGVSQNPRHKITKRGQNVTFRCDPISEHNRLYWYRQTLGQGPEFLTYFQNEAQLEKSRLLSDRFSAERPKGSFSTLEIQRTEQGDSAMYLCASSLVGEGYNEQFFGPGTRLTVL.

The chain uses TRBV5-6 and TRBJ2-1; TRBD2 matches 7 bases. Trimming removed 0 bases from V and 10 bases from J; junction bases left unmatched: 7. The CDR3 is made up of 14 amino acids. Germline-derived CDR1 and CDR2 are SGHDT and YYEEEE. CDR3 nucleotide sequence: TGTGCCAGCAGCTTGGGGCCCAAACTAGCGGAGCAGTTCTTC. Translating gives CASSLGPKLAEQFF.

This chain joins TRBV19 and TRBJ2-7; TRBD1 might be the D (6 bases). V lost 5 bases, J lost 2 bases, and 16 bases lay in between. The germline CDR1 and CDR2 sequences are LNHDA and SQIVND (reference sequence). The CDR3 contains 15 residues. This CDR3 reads CASSALWTAPYEQYF. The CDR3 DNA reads TGTGCCAGTAGTGCCCTTTGGACAGCTCCCTACGAGCAGTACTTC.

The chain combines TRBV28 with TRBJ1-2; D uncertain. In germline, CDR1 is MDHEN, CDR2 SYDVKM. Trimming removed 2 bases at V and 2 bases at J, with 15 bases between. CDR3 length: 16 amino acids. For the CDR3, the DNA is TGTGCCAGCAGTTTAAAGTTCGTTAGCACGAACTATGGCTACACCTTC. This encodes CASSLKFVSTNYGYTF.

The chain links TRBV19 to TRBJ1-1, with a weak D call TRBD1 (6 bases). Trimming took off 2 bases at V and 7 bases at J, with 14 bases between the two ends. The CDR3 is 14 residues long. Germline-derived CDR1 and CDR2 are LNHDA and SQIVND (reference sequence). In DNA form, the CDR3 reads TGTGCCAGTAGTATAACATCAGGGGCGGTTGAAGCTTTCTTT. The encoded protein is CASSITSGAVEAFF.

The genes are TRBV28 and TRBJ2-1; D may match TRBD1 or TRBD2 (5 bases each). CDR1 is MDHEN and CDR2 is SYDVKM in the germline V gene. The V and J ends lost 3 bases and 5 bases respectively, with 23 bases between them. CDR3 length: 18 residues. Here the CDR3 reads CASSFVRGTTRGHNEQFF. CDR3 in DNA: TGTGCCAGCAGTTTTGTTAGAGGTACTACGAGGGGTCACAATGAGCAGTTCTTC.

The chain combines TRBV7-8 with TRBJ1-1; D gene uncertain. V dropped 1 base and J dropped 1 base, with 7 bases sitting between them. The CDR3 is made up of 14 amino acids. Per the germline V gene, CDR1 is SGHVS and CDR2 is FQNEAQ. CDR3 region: CASSLGNENTEAFF. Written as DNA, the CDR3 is TGTGCCAGCAGCTTAGGTAACGAGAACACTGAAGCTTTCTTT. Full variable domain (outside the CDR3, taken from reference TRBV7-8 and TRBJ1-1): GAGVSQSPRYKVAKRGQDVALRCDPISGHVSLFWYQQALGQGPEFLTYFQNEAQLDKSGLPSDRFFAERPEGSVSTLKIQRTQQEDSAVYLCASSLGNENTEAFFGQGTRLTVV.

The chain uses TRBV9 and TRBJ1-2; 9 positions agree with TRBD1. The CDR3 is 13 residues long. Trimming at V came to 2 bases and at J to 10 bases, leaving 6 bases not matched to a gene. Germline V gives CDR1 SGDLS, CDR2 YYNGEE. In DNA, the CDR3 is TGTGCCAGCAGCGTCGGAGACAGGGGGGCCTACACCTTC. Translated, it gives CASSVGDRGAYTF.

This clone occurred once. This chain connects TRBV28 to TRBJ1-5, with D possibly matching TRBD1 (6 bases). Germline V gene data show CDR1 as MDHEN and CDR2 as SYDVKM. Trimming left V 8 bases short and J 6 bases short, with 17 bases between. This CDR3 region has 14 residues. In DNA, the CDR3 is TGTGCCAGCTCGAACGCGAGGGGGAGTCAGCCCCAGCATTTT. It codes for CASSNARGSQPQHF.

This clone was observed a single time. CDR3 sequence (DNA): TGCGCCAGCAATGAACTAGCGGCCTCCTACAATGAGCAGTTCTTC. It is translated as CASNELAASYNEQFF. The chain links TRBV10-2 to TRBJ2-1; 8 nucleotides agree with TRBD2. The V gene end was trimmed by 7 bases and the J gene end by 0 bases; junction bases not matched to a gene: 5. Per germline, CDR1 WSHSY and CDR2 SAAADI. The CDR3 sequence is 15 residues long.

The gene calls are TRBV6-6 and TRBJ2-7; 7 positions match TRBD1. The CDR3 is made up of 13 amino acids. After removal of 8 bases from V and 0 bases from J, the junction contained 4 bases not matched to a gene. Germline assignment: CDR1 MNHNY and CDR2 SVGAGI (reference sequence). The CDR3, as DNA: TGTGCCAGCGGTGACAGGGCCTCCTACGAGCAGTACTTC. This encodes CASGDRASYEQYF.

CDR3 residues: CASNDPGITPSSYNEQFF. CDR3 bases: TGTGCCAGTAACGATCCAGGGATCACCCCGAGCTCCTACAATGAGCAGTTCTTC. This chain connects TRBV19 to TRBJ2-1; D possibly corresponds to TRBD1 (5 bases). In germline, CDR1 is LNHDA, CDR2 SQIVND (reference sequence). This CDR3 spans 18 amino acids. V was clipped by 7 bases and J by 0 bases, with 22 bases between them.

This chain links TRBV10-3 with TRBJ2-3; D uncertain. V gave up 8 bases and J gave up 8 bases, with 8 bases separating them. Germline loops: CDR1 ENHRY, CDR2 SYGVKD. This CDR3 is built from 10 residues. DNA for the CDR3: TGTGCCATCCCGCCCGGTACGCAGTATTTT. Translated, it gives CAIPPGTQYF.

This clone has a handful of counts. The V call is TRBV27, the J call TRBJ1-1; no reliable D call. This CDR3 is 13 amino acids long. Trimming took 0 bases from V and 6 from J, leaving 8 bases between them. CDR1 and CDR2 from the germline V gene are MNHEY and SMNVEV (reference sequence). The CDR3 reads CASSLSRVSEAFF. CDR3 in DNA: TGTGCCAGCAGTTTATCGAGGGTCTCTGAAGCTTTCTTT.

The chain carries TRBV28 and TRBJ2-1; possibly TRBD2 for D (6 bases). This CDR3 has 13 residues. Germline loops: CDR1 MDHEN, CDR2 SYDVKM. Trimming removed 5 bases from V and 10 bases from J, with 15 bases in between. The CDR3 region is CASSPRGSLEQFF. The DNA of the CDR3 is TGTGCCAGCAGTCCTCGGGGGTCCCTGGAGCAGTTCTTC. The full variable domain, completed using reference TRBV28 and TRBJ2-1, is DVKVTQSSRYLVKRTGEKVFLECVQDMDHENMFWYRQDPGLGLRLIYFSYDVKMKEKGDIPEGYSVSREKKERFSLILESASTNQTSMYLCASSPRGSLEQFFGPGTRLTVL.